These 20 T cell receptor beta chains share one sample of origin, sequenced in a study of shared clonotypes between healthy human individuals. The table came from immunoSEQ multiplex PCR; TCRdb's copy has only in-frame clones and leaves some out. The sample shows about 120,000 clones, 55% to 70% of them seen only once. Sequenced input: memory CD8+ T cells sorted from blood. Subset reported: CD45RO+ cells pooled with CCR7-negative TemRA cells. These receptors all come from a woman aged 25 to 39 in good health.

Here the CDR3 reads CASSFSRAEQYF. The CDR3 DNA reads as TGTGCCAGCAGTTTCAGTCGGGCCGAGCAGTACTTC. The genes are TRBV27 and TRBJ2-7; D remains ambiguous. Germline V gene sequence: CDR1 MNHEY, CDR2 SMNVEV (reference sequence). This CDR3 is 12 amino acids long. V lost 3 bases to trimming and J lost 6 bases, with 9 bases between them.

This clone has only a few counts. The gene calls are TRBV28 and TRBJ1-2; maybe TRBD1 (5 bases). CDR3 length equals 17 residues. V was pared by 5 bases and J by 5 bases, with 24 bases between. Germline CDR1 is MDHEN and CDR2 is SYDVKM. Written as DNA, the CDR3 is TGTGCCAGCAGTATGACCGGGACCGGGCTAAATGTGTATGGCTACACCTTC. This encodes CASSMTGTGLNVYGYTF.

A word on this clone: Distinct nucleotide sequences in the sample also encode this CDR3. V is TRBV27 and J is TRBJ1-5, with no clear D. The V and J ends lost 2 bases and 2 bases respectively, with 7 bases between them. The germline CDR1 and CDR2 sequences are MNHEY and SMNVEV (reference sequence). This CDR3 contains 14 residues. CDR3 in DNA: TGTGCCAGCAGTTTACTCGGGGGCAATCAGCCCCAGCATTTT. As protein: CASSLLGGNQPQHF.

This chain joins TRBV11-3 and TRBJ2-5, with 10 bases that match TRBD2. V shed 1 base, J shed 4 bases, and the junction held 9 bases outside the gene matches. The CDR3 consists of 17 residues. CDR1 is SGHNT, CDR2 YENEEA, per germline. The CDR3 here is CASSLGDGTSEGETQYF. CDR3 in DNA: TGTGCCAGCAGCTTAGGCGACGGGACTAGCGAAGGAGAGACCCAGTACTTC. Full variable domain (outside the CDR3, taken from reference TRBV11-3 and TRBJ2-5): EAGVVQSPRYKIIEKKQPVAFWCNPISGHNTLYWYLQNLGQGPELLIRYENEEAVDDSQLPKDRFSAERLKGVDSTLKIQPAELGDSAVYLCASSLGDGTSEGETQYFGPGTRLLVL.

The chain links TRBV27 to TRBJ1-5, with D tentatively TRBD1 (6 bases). Trimming took off 2 bases at V and 5 bases at J, with 13 bases between the two ends. This CDR3 region has 15 residues. Per germline, CDR1 MNHEY and CDR2 SMNVEV (reference sequence). Here the CDR3 DNA reads TGTGCCAGCAGTTTAAACCCCGCAGGGGATCAGCCCCAGCATTTT. It specifies CASSLNPAGDQPQHF.

This clone was seen once. The chain links TRBV18 to TRBJ1-1; 11 bases are shared with TRBD1. The ends lost 1 base at V and 4 bases at J; junction bases unmatched: 8. CDR3 length equals 17 residues. Germline lookup yields CDR1 KGHSH and CDR2 LQKENI. Here the CDR3 reads CASSPLFRDRGSTEAFF. The DNA for the CDR3 is TGTGCCAGCTCACCACTTTTCCGGGACAGGGGGTCCACTGAAGCTTTCTTT.

This sequence joins TRBV7-9 and TRBJ2-7; D possibly corresponds to TRBD1 (5 bases). The germline V gene encodes CDR1 SEHNR and CDR2 FQNEAQ (reference sequence). Trimming took off 5 bases at V and 2 bases at J, with 19 bases between the two ends. The CDR3 length is 16 residues. This CDR3 reads CASSQDGADAPYEQYF. In nucleotides, the CDR3 is TGTGCCAGCAGCCAAGATGGGGCCGACGCCCCCTACGAGCAGTACTTC.

The V and J genes are TRBV9 and TRBJ2-3, with a weak D call TRBD2 (5 bases). The CDR3 spans 14 residues. Germline V gives CDR1 SGDLS, CDR2 YYNGEE. V lost 0 bases and J lost 0, with 5 bases in between. CDR3 residues: CASSVAGSTDTQYF. In nucleotides, the CDR3 is TGTGCCAGCAGCGTAGCGGGGAGCACAGATACGCAGTATTTT. The variable domain in full, with the rest retrieved from reference TRBV9 and TRBJ2-3, is DSGVTQTPKHLITATGQRVTLRCSPRSGDLSVYWYQQSLDQGLQFLIQYYNGEERAKGNILERFSAQQFPDLHSELNLSSLELGDSALYFCASSVAGSTDTQYFGPGTRLTVL.

The chain uses TRBV19 and TRBJ1-2; possibly TRBD1 for D (5 bases). Deletions cut 8 bases from V and 8 bases from J, with 21 bases between. Germline CDR1 LNHDA, CDR2 SQIVND (reference sequence). CDR3 length: 14 residues. For the CDR3, the DNA is TGTGCCAGTGGGGCGGAGGACACTTGGGAAGGCTACACCTTC. It encodes CASGAEDTWEGYTF.

The rearrangement joins TRBV28 to TRBJ2-1, with 10 bases aligning to TRBD1. The CDR3 totals 15 residues. Germline trimming cut 8 bases from V and 7 bases from J; bases unmatched to any gene: 11. Germline lookup yields CDR1 MDHEN and CDR2 SYDVKM. Here the CDR3 DNA reads TGTGCCAGCCTACAGGTGGGGGACAGGGGAAATGAGCAGTTCTTC. Translation: CASLQVGDRGNEQFF.

The CDR3: CASSQRLAGVVKDEQYF. The CDR3 region has the DNA TGTGCCAGCAGCCAGAGACTAGCGGGAGTAGTGAAGGACGAGCAGTACTTC. The chain couples TRBV4-2 to TRBJ2-7; 12 bases are shared with TRBD2. Trimming at V came to 3 bases and at J to 5 bases, leaving 11 bases not matched to a gene. The CDR3 contains 17 residues. Germline CDR1 LGHNA, CDR2 YNFKEQ.

This chain links TRBV28 with TRBJ1-3; D gene unclear. V was cut by 3 bases and J by 0 bases, with 15 bases left in between. CDR3 size: 17 residues. Germline CDR1 reads MDHEN; CDR2 reads SYDVKM. CDR3 protein: CASSLFGGPNSGNTIYF. Here the CDR3 DNA reads TGTGCCAGCAGTTTGTTTGGCGGGCCCAACTCTGGAAACACCATATATTTT.

The chain carries TRBV9 and TRBJ2-2; possible D gene TRBD2, 6 bases. CDR1 is SGDLS, CDR2 YYNGEE, per germline. The CDR3 runs to 15 residues. The germline V and J ends were trimmed by 5 bases and 3 bases, with 14 bases remaining between them. CDR3 nucleotide sequence: TGTGCCAGCAGGCCTACTAGCATTGACACCGGGGAGCTGTTTTTT. This codes for CASRPTSIDTGELFF.

This rearrangement joins TRBV19 to TRBJ2-7, with D unclear. The CDR3 consists of 12 residues. Germline CDR1 and CDR2: LNHDA and SQIVND (reference sequence). Trimming took 0 bases from V and 5 from J, leaving 5 bases between them. CDR3 sequence (DNA): TGTGCCAGTAGTATAGATTACCACGAGCAGTACTTC. Residues: CASSIDYHEQYF. Filled out from reference TRBV19 and TRBJ2-7, the complete variable domain reads DGGITQSPKYLFRKEGQNVTLSCEQNLNHDAMYWYRQDPGQGLRLIYYSQIVNDFQKGDIAEGYSVSREKKESFPLTVTSAQKNPTAFYLCASSIDYHEQYFGPGTRLTVT.

The chain has TRBV13 and TRBJ1-5; no reliable D call. The CDR3 sequence is 14 residues long. Germline CDR1 reads PRHDT; CDR2 reads FYEKMQ (reference sequence). Trimming took 1 base from V and 1 from J, leaving 5 bases between them. The CDR3 DNA sequence: TGTGCCAGCAGCTTAGAAGGGAGCAATCAGCCCCAGCATTTT. Protein product: CASSLEGSNQPQHF.

This chain uses TRBV14 with TRBJ2-3; 13 nucleotides match TRBD2. V shed 2 bases, J shed 6 bases, and the junction held 8 bases outside the gene matches. The CDR3 loop spans 17 amino acids. Germline CDR1 reads SGHDN; CDR2 reads FVKESK. The chain's CDR3 is CASSQHGTSGIGDTQYF. The CDR3 DNA sequence: TGTGCCAGCAGCCAACACGGGACTAGCGGGATCGGGGATACGCAGTATTTT.

The V gene is TRBV25-1, the J gene TRBJ1-4, with D possibly matching TRBD1 (5 bases). The V end lost 5 bases, the J end lost 13 bases, and 26 bases lay between the germline ends. The CDR3 extends over 16 amino acids. In germline, CDR1 is MGHDK, CDR2 SYGVNS. CDR3 DNA sequence: TGTGCCAGCAGTAGTACCGGGACGGCGAATCGGGGGGGACTGTTTTTT. Its translation: CASSSTGTANRGGLFF.

In this sample, this clone turned up a few times. V usage is TRBV28 and J usage is TRBJ2-7; 8 bases match TRBD1. Trimming took 4 bases from V and 0 from J; bases not matched to a gene: 5. CDR3 size: 15 residues. Germline V gene data show CDR1 as MDHEN and CDR2 as SYDVKM. The CDR3 nucleotides are TGTGCCAGCAGTTCCGGACAGGGAAGCTCCTACGAGCAGTACTTC. This gives the protein CASSSGQGSSYEQYF.

The chain couples TRBV11-1 to TRBJ2-7; 8 nucleotides agree with TRBD1. This CDR3 contains 14 residues. Per germline, CDR1 SGHAT and CDR2 FQDESV (reference sequence). The V gene end was trimmed by 4 bases and the J gene end by 2 bases; junction bases not matched to a gene: 4. This CDR3 reads CASSYRDRPYEQYF. The CDR3 region has the DNA TGTGCCAGCAGCTACCGGGACAGGCCCTACGAGCAGTACTTC.

This clone was seen only a few times. V gene TRBV5-5 combines with J gene TRBJ2-5, with TRBD2 matching over 13 bases. Per the germline V gene, CDR1 is SGHKS and CDR2 is YYEKEE (reference sequence). J gave up 5 bases and V 3 bases, and 4 bases lay outside the gene matches. The CDR3 totals 15 residues. The CDR3 sequence: CASSSRTSGSETQYF. The CDR3 bases are TGTGCCAGCAGCTCGCGGACTAGCGGGAGTGAGACCCAGTACTTC.